The 6 T cell receptor beta chains given below trace back to one sample, sequenced in a study of persistence of HIV-infected CD4 T cells. Overlapping HIV-1 Gag 15-mer peptides at around 0.91 ug per peptide per mL were used. Sorting of responding CD4+ T cells relied on upregulated CD40 ligand together with CD69. Sequencing used immunoSEQ version 4 in survey mode. Assay used: immunoSEQ multiplex PCR; TCRdb lists only in-frame clones, some missing. Here the sample spans tens of thousands of clones, approximately 70% being singletons. The antigens for these receptors are not known. This specimen consisted of CD4+ T cells sorted from PBMCs after approximately 20-hour stimulation, obtained from a patient who received antiretroviral therapy. Receptor source: an adult man with HIV who was CMV-seropositive.

Concerning this clone: Other DNA sequences within the sample encode an identical CDR3. The V gene is TRBV15, the J gene TRBJ1-4; no firm D call. Germline values: CDR1 LNHNV, CDR2 YYDKDF (reference sequence). V shed 5 bases and J shed 0 bases, with 10 bases lying between them. The CDR3 loop spans 15 amino acids. As DNA, the CDR3 is TGTGCCACCAGCCGCTCATCTGCAACTAATGAAAAACTGTTTTTT. Protein product: CATSRSSATNEKLFF.

This clone showed up just once. J is TRBJ2-2 and V is TRBV9, with a tentative D call TRBD2 (7 bases). CDR3 length: 15 amino acids. The ends were cut back, 6 bases at V and 2 bases at J, with 14 bases in the middle. CDR1 SGDLS and CDR2 YYNGEE come from the germline V gene. CDR3 sequence: CASTRGGANTGELFF. Written as DNA, the CDR3 is TGTGCCAGCACCCGCGGGGGCGCAAACACCGGGGAGCTGTTTTTT.

The chain employs TRBV5-1 and TRBJ2-2; TRBD1 agrees at 12 bases. V shed 4 bases, J shed 9 bases, and the junction held 10 bases outside the gene matches. In germline, CDR1 is SGHRS, CDR2 YFSETQ. CDR3 length: 16 residues. The CDR3 sequence is CASSPTGTGGGRELFF. The DNA of the CDR3 is TGCGCCAGCAGCCCTACCGGGACAGGGGGCGGCCGGGAGCTGTTTTTT.

A word on this clone: Other DNA sequences in the same sample also yield this CDR3. The chain recombines TRBV28 with TRBJ2-7; 7 bases map to TRBD1. With V trimmed by 6 bases and J by 0 bases, 8 bases remained unmatched. Germline CDR1 reads MDHEN; CDR2 reads SYDVKM. The CDR3 spans 15 residues. The CDR3 nucleotides are TGTGCCAGCAGCATACAGGGGTCACCCTCCTACGAGCAGTACTTC. It translates to CASSIQGSPSYEQYF.

In its sample, this clone was seen once. The chain combines TRBV28 with TRBJ1-6; D is ambiguous. The CDR3 length is 15 residues. Germline V CDR1 and CDR2: MDHEN, SYDVKM. V was clipped by 4 bases and J by 1 base, with 8 bases between them. The CDR3 here is CASSSFMSYNSPLHF. The DNA of the CDR3 is TGTGCCAGCAGTTCTTTTATGTCCTATAATTCACCCCTCCACTTT. Full variable domain (outside the CDR3, taken from reference TRBV28 and TRBJ1-6): DVKVTQSSRYLVKRTGEKVFLECVQDMDHENMFWYRQDPGLGLRLIYFSYDVKMKEKGDIPEGYSVSREKKERFSLILESASTNQTSMYLCASSSFMSYNSPLHFGNGTRLTVT.

The chain couples TRBV3-1 (or the pseudogene TRBV3-2) to TRBJ2-1, with D possibly TRBD2 on 5 matching bases. The CDR3 runs 14 residues. Deletions cut 2 bases from V and 3 bases from J, with 8 bases between. Looked up from germline, CDR1 is LGHDT and CDR2 is YNNKEL (reference sequence). Here the CDR3 DNA reads TGTGCCAGCAGCCAAAGGAGGCTCTACAATGAGCAGTTCTTC. Translation: CASSQRRLYNEQFF.